This TCR beta chain was sequenced for a study of T cells after yellow fever vaccination. UMIs and a universal primer site were added when TCR cDNA was made by 5'RACE template switching. Each CDR3 protein gets one entry after TCRdb re-called the 5' RACE reads with MiXCR. The table lists roughly 320,000 distinct CDR3 sequences, about 10% of them singletons. A word on this clonotype: Antigen specificity is unknown.

The germline CDR1 and CDR2 sequences are ENHRY and SYGVKD. Trimming took off 10 bases at V and 7 bases at J, with 11 bases between the two ends. The CDR3 length is 11 residues. Study-wide points: Post-booster repertoires again held most primary-vaccination clones (roughly 95% CD4, about 90% CD8).

The sequencing here drew on CD4+ T cells sorted from PBMCs, taken 45 days after the yellow fever booster vaccination. The sequence derives from a man aged 18 to 30 who received the YFV17D yellow fever vaccine. The genes are TRBV10-3 and TRBJ1-5; D not resolved. The CDR3 here is CATGVDQPQHF. The CDR3 DNA follows: TGTGCCACCGGCGTAGACCAGCCCCAGCATTTT.